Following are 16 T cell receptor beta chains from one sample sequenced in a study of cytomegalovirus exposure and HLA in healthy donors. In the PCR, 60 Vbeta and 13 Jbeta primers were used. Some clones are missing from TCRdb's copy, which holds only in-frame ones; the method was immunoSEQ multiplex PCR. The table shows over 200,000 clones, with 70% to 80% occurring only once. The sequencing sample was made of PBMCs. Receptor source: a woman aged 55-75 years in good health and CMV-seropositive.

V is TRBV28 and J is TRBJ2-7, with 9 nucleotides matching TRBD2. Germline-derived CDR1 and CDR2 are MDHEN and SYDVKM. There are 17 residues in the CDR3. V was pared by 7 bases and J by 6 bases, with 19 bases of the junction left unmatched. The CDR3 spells CASIPGTSLRAPTEQYF. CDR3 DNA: TGTGCCAGCATTCCCGGGACTAGCCTCCGGGCCCCTACCGAGCAGTACTTC.

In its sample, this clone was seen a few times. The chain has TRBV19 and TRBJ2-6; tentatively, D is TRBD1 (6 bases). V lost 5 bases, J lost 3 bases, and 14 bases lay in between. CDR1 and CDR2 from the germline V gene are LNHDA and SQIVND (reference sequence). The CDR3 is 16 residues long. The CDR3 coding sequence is TGTGCCAGTAGTGGGATAACAGGGCTTGGGGCCAACGTCCTGACTTTC. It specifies CASSGITGLGANVLTF.

The CDR3 bases are TGTGCCAGCTTCCCAGGACAGGGGAATGAGCAGTTCTTC. It codes for CASFPGQGNEQFF. V and J are TRBV28 and TRBJ2-1, with TRBD1 matching 9 bases. CDR1 and CDR2 from the germline V gene are MDHEN and SYDVKM. Unmatched junction bases numbered 6, after V lost 8 bases and J lost 7 bases. This CDR3 region has 13 residues.

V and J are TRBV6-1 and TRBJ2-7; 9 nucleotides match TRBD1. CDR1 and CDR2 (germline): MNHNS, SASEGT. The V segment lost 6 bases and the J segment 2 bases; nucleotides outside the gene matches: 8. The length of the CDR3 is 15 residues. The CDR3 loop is CASSRGTGNTYEQYF. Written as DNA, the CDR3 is TGTGCCAGCAGCAGAGGGACAGGGAACACCTACGAGCAGTACTTC.

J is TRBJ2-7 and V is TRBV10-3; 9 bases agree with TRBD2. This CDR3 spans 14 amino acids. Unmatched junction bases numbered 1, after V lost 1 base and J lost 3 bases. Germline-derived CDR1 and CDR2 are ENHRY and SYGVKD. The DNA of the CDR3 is TGTGCCATCAGTGAGTTAGCGGGAGACTACGAGCAGTACTTC. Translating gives CAISELAGDYEQYF.

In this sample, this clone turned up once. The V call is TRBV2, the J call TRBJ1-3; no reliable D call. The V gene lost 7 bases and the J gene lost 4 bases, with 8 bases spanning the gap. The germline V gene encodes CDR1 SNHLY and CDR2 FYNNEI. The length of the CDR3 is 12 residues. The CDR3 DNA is TGTGCCAGCATCTATCCCGGAAACACCATATATTTT. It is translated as CASIYPGNTIYF.

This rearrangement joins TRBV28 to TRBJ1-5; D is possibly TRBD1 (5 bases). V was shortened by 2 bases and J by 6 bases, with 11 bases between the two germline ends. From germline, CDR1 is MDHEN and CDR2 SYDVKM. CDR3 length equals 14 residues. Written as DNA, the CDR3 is TGTGCCAGCAGTTTACCAGGGTACTCTCAGCCCCAGCATTTT. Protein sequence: CASSLPGYSQPQHF. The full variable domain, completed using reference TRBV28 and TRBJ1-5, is DVKVTQSSRYLVKRTGEKVFLECVQDMDHENMFWYRQDPGLGLRLIYFSYDVKMKEKGDIPEGYSVSREKKERFSLILESASTNQTSMYLCASSLPGYSQPQHFGDGTRLSIL.

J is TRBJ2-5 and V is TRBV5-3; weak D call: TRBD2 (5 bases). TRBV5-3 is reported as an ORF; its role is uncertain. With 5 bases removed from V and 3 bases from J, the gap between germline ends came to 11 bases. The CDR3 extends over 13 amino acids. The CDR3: CARRPVAKETQYF. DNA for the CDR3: TGTGCCAGAAGACCTGTAGCGAAAGAGACCCAGTACTTC.

CDR3 region: CASSVTTGSSYEQYF. The CDR3 DNA reads TGTGCCAGTAGTGTCACGACAGGGAGCTCCTACGAGCAGTACTTC. The J gene is TRBJ2-7, the V gene TRBV19; 7 bases match TRBD1. This CDR3 has 15 amino acids. The V gene end was trimmed by 5 bases and the J gene end by 0 bases; junction bases not matched to a gene: 7. Germline CDR1 LNHDA, CDR2 SQIVND (reference sequence).

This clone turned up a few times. CDR3 in DNA: TGTGCCAGCAGTGATAGCGGGACGGTTTTTTACAATGAGCAGTTCTTC. It codes for CASSDSGTVFYNEQFF. The rearrangement uses TRBV6-1 and TRBJ2-1, with 8 bases that match TRBD2. V shed 3 bases and J 4 bases; nucleotides not matched to a gene: 8. The length of the CDR3 is 16 residues. From germline, CDR1 is MNHNS and CDR2 SASEGT.

This CDR3 reads CASSLVRLPTAEAFF. CDR3 bases: TGTGCCAGCAGCTTAGTTAGACTCCCAACGGCTGAAGCTTTCTTT. This sequence joins TRBV7-2 and TRBJ1-1; unclear D gene. CDR3 size: 15 residues. The germline V gene has CDR1 SGHTA and CDR2 FQGNSA. The V end was cut by 1 base, the J end by 6 bases, with 15 bases between.

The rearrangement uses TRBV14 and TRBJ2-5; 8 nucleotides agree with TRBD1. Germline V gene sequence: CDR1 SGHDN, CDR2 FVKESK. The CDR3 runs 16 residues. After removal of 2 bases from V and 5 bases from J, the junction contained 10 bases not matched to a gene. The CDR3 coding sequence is TGTGCCAGCAGCCAACGGACAGGGAAGGGCTGGGAGACCCAGTACTTC. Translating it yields CASSQRTGKGWETQYF. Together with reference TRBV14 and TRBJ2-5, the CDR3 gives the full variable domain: EAGVTQFPSHSVIEKGQTVTLRCDPISGHDNLYWYRRVMGKEIKFLLHFVKESKQDESGMPNNRFLAERTGGTYSTLKVQPAELEDSGVYFCASSQRTGKGWETQYFGPGTRLLVL.

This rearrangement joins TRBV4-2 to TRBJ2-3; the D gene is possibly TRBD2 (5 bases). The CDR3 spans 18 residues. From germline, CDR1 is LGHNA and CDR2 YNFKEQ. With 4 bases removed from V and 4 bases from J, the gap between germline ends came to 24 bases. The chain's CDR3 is CASSPFGVSGSGPDTQYF. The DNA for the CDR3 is TGTGCCAGCAGCCCCTTCGGGGTATCGGGGTCTGGCCCAGATACGCAGTATTTT.

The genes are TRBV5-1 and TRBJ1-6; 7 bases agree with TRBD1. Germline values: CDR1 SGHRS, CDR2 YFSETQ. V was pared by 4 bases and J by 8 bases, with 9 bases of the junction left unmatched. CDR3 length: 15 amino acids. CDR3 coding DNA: TGCGCCAGCAGCAGACCAGACAGGGCGGATTCACCCCTCCACTTT. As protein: CASSRPDRADSPLHF.

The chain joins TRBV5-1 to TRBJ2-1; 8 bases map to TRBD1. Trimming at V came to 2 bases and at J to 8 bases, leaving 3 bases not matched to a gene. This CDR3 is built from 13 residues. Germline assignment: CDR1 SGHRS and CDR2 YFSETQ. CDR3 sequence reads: CASSFSQGDEQFF. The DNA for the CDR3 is TGCGCCAGCAGCTTTTCACAGGGGGATGAGCAGTTCTTC.

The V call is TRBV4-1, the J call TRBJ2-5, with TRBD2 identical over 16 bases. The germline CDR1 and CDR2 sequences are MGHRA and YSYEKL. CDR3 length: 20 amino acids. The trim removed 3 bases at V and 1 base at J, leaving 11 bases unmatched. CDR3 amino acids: CASSHTPPGLAGGVQETQYF. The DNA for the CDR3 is TGCGCCAGCAGCCATACCCCTCCGGGACTAGCGGGAGGGGTCCAAGAGACCCAGTACTTC.